The clone carrying this T cell receptor beta chain was picked up a small number of times. No antigen is known for it. TCRdb reprocessed the PCR reads using MiXCR. Among about 38,000 clones listed, about 45% were seen once. The data stem from a study of metastatic and nonmetastatic thyroid tumors. Study-level information: It was across blood and tumor or nodule tissue from malignant and benign thyroid patients that repertoires were compared. Study observations and caveats: TCR beta diversity was reportedly significantly higher in malignant thyroid tumors than benign nodules, in blood and tumor.

Trimming shortened V by 5 bases and J by 4 bases, and 17 bases separated the two germline ends. The CDR3 length is 15 residues. The germline CDR1 and CDR2 sequences are MDHEN and SYDVKM. Thyroid surgery was performed in patients who had received no treatment beforehand. The sequenced sample was tumor tissue. The chain employs TRBV28 and TRBJ1-1; D perhaps matches TRBD1 (6 bases). The receptor was derived from a male donor with papillary thyroid cancer or a benign thyroid nodule (not recorded which). Some clones in this sample may be carry-over from other donors' samples. In nucleotides, the CDR3 is TGTGCCAGCAGTGATCTAAACAGGGAGGGCACTGAAGCTTTCTTT. Amino acid sequence: CASSDLNREGTEAFF.